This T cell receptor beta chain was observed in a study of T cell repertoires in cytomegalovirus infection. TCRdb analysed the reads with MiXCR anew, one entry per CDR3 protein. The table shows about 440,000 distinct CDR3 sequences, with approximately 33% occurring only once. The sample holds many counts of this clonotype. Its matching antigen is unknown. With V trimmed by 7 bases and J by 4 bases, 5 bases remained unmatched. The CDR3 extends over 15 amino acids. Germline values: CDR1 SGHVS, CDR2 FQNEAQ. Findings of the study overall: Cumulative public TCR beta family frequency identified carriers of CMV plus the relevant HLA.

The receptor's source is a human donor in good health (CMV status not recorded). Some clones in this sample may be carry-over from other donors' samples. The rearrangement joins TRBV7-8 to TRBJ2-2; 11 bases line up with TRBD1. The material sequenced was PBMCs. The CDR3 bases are TGTGCCAGCACTCTAGGACAGGGGGCCACCGGGGAGCTGTTTTTT. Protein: CASTLGQGATGELFF. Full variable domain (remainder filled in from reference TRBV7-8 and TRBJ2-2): GAGVSQSPRYKVAKRGQDVALRCDPISGHVSLFWYQQALGQGPEFLTYFQNEAQLDKSGLPSDRFFAERPEGSVSTLKIQRTQQEDSAVYLCASTLGQGATGELFFGEGSRLTVL.